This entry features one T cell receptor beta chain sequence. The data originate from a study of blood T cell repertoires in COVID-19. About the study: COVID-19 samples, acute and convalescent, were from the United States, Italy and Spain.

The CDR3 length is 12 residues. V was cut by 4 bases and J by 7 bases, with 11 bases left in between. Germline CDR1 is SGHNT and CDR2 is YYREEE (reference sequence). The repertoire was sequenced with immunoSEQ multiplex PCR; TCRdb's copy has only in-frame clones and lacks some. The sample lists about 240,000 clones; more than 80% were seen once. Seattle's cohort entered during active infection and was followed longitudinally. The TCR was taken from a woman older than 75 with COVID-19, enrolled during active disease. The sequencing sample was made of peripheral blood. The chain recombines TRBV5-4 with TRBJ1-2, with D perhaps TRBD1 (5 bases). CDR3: CASSTTGSGYTF. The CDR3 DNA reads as TGTGCCAGCAGCACTACAGGCTCTGGCTACACCTTC.